This passage covers 32 T cell receptor beta chains from one sample sequenced in a study of T-cell memory formation after mild COVID-19. MiXCR, applied by TCRdb to the 5' RACE reads, yields one record per CDR3 protein. The sample includes about 140,000 distinct CDR3 sequences, more than 13% of them seen just once. Sequencing was performed on PBMCs or a T cell subset sorted from them (not recorded which). The receptors shown here come from an adult woman who had mild COVID-19 (a few samples of this study predate the infection). Cell type and time point are not known.

The chain uses TRBV5-6 and TRBJ2-5, with 7 bases matching TRBD1. Germline values: CDR1 SGHDT, CDR2 YYEEEE. Trimming removed 6 bases from V and 3 bases from J; junction bases left unmatched: 5. The CDR3 sequence is 13 residues long. CDR3 amino acids: CASIQGQEETQYF. CDR3 DNA sequence: TGTGCCAGCATACAGGGGCAGGAAGAGACCCAGTACTTC. The full variable domain, in which reference TRBV5-6 and TRBJ2-5 provide the parts outside the CDR3, is DAGVTQSPTHLIKTRGQQVTLRCSPKSGHDTVSWYQQALGQGPQFIFQYYEEEERQRGNFPDRFSGHQFPNYSSELNVNALLLGDSALYLCASIQGQEETQYFGPGTRLLVL.

This clonotype was counted a few times. J is TRBJ2-1 and V is TRBV5-4; TRBD2 matches at 13 bases. The CDR3 sequence is 16 residues long. V shed 4 bases and J 7 bases; nucleotides not matched to a gene: 8. Germline V gives CDR1 SGHNT, CDR2 YYREEE (reference sequence). The CDR3 DNA reads as TGTGCCAGCAGCACGGGACTAGCGGGAAGGTTGAATGAGCAGTTCTTC. As protein: CASSTGLAGRLNEQFF.

The chain links TRBV5-1 to TRBJ2-1; TRBD2 matches 7 bases. Germline V gene lookup returns CDR1 SGHRS and CDR2 YFSETQ. The ends lost 3 bases at V and 6 bases at J; junction bases unmatched: 12. CDR3 size: 16 residues. CDR3 DNA sequence: TGCGCCAGCAGCTGGAGGCAGCGGGATGCGGGCAATGAGCAGTTCTTC. Its protein product is CASSWRQRDAGNEQFF.

The chain joins TRBV12-3 or TRBV12-4 to TRBJ1-1; TRBD1 matches 7 bases. J gave up 11 bases and V 5 bases, and 8 bases lay outside the gene matches. This CDR3 is 12 amino acids long. The CDR3 nucleotides read TGTGCCAGCAGTCCGGACAGGCTCGAGGCTTTCTTT. This sequence encodes CASSPDRLEAFF.

The CDR3 sequence: CSVLNTEAFF. The CDR3 coding sequence is TGCAGCGTTTTGAACACTGAAGCTTTCTTT. The gene calls are TRBV29-1 and TRBJ1-1, with D uncertain. The germline V and J ends were trimmed by 5 bases and 0 bases, with 1 base remaining between them. The germline gives CDR1 SQVTM, CDR2 ANQGSEA. The CDR3 is 10 residues long.

This clonotype was seen repeatedly, ten times or more. The chain recombines TRBV6-5 with TRBJ1-4; D call uncertain. The V end was cut by 2 bases, the J end by 0 bases, with 13 bases between. This CDR3 contains 17 residues. Germline V gene sequence: CDR1 MNHEY, CDR2 SVGAGI. The CDR3 DNA reads TGTGCCAGCAGTTACGCGATGGTCCTGCCAACTAATGAAAAACTGTTTTTT. This gives the protein CASSYAMVLPTNEKLFF.

The rearrangement links TRBV24-1 to TRBJ2-1, with 13 nucleotides matching TRBD2. CDR1 and CDR2 from the germline V gene are KGHDR and SFDVKD. CDR3 length equals 13 residues. After removal of 9 bases from V and 7 bases from J, the junction contained 2 bases not matched to a gene. The CDR3 is CATRTSGSNEQFF. In DNA form, the CDR3 reads TGTGCCACCCGGACTAGCGGGAGTAATGAGCAGTTCTTC.

This chain uses TRBV5-4 with TRBJ2-7, with D possibly matching TRBD1 (5 bases). The V gene lost 4 bases and the J gene lost 1 base, with 15 bases spanning the gap. The germline CDR1 and CDR2 sequences are SGHNT and YYREEE (reference sequence). The CDR3 runs 15 residues. CDR3 DNA: TGTGCCAGCAGCGACTCCTCTGGGGCTTCCTACGAGCAGTACTTC. Its protein product is CASSDSSGASYEQYF.

This clonotype has a handful of counts. The chain links TRBV7-9 to TRBJ2-1; D may be TRBD2 (6 bases). The CDR3 runs 15 residues. Looked up from germline, CDR1 is SEHNR and CDR2 is FQNEAQ (reference sequence). Trimming removed 4 bases at V and 2 bases at J, with 12 bases between. The CDR3 DNA reads TGTGCCAGCAGCTCATCAGGGAGGCCCTACAATGAGCAGTTCTTC. Protein: CASSSSGRPYNEQFF.

This clonotype was recorded only once. The V call is TRBV12-3 or TRBV12-4, the J call TRBJ1-5; 9 bases are a match to TRBD1. This CDR3 has 16 residues. The V and J ends lost 5 bases and 1 base, in that order; junction bases with no gene match: 6. CDR3 residues: CASSATGGLSNQPQHF. CDR3 DNA: TGTGCCAGCAGTGCCACAGGGGGCCTGAGCAATCAGCCCCAGCATTTT.

The V gene is TRBV25-1, the J gene TRBJ2-7, with 7 positions matching TRBD1. V was clipped by 7 bases and J by 4 bases; unmatched bases: 13. The CDR3 is made up of 15 amino acids. Germline assignment: CDR1 MGHDK and CDR2 SYGVNS. CDR3 sequence (DNA): TGTGCCAGCACCGAGGTCGGGACAGCAGGGTACGAGCAGTACTTC. Amino acid sequence: CASTEVGTAGYEQYF.

There are a few counts of this clonotype. The V gene is TRBV9, the J gene TRBJ1-2; 8 bases are a match to TRBD1. This CDR3 contains 16 residues. Looked up from germline, CDR1 is SGDLS and CDR2 is YYNGEE. V lost 3 bases, J lost 1 base, and 8 bases stayed unmatched. This chain's CDR3 is CASSASVQGGNYGYTF. Here the CDR3 DNA reads TGTGCCAGCAGCGCCTCCGTACAGGGGGGTAACTATGGCTACACCTTC.

This clonotype has more than one count but fewer than ten. CDR3 residues: CASGLNIDEQYF. The CDR3 region has the DNA TGTGCCAGCGGACTTAATATTGACGAGCAGTACTTC. The gene calls are TRBV6-2 or TRBV6-3 and TRBJ2-7; D perhaps matches TRBD2 (5 bases). The germline gives CDR1 MNHEY, CDR2 SVGEGT. The CDR3 covers 12 residues. V was pared by 8 bases and J by 5 bases, with 13 bases between.

The chain recombines TRBV27 with TRBJ2-7, with 8 bases fitting TRBD2. The CDR3 spans 16 residues. J was trimmed by 6 bases and V by 6 bases; bases with no gene match: 16. CDR1 is MNHEY, CDR2 SMNVEV, per germline (reference sequence). The chain's CDR3 is CASSTRREGNQLEQYF. CDR3 DNA sequence: TGTGCCAGCAGCACGAGACGGGAGGGCAACCAGCTCGAGCAGTACTTC.

This chain links TRBV6-5 with TRBJ2-7; 9 nucleotides match TRBD2. The CDR3 spans 14 residues. The V gene end was trimmed by 4 bases and the J gene end by 2 bases; junction bases not matched to a gene: 3. The germline V gene encodes CDR1 MNHEY and CDR2 SVGAGI. CDR3 region: CASSFSGGTYEQYF. The CDR3, as DNA: TGTGCCAGCAGTTTTAGCGGGGGAACCTACGAGCAGTACTTC.

The rearrangement links TRBV6-5 to TRBJ1-4; D ambiguous. V lost 4 bases and J 3 bases, leaving 15 bases between the germline ends. Germline-derived CDR1 and CDR2 are MNHEY and SVGAGI. This CDR3 has 16 residues. In nucleotides, the CDR3 is TGTGCCAGCAGTTCGAACCCAGGCTCCCCTAATGAAAAACTGTTTTTT. This translates into CASSSNPGSPNEKLFF.

The chain joins TRBV29-1 to TRBJ2-5; TRBD2 agrees at 9 bases. Germline V gene sequence: CDR1 SQVTM, CDR2 ANQGSEA. V trimming: 6 bases; J trimming: 2 bases; junction bases outside the gene matches: 7. The CDR3 length is 14 residues. CDR3 residues: CSVTKRGEQETQYF. CDR3 sequence (DNA): TGCAGCGTAACCAAGCGGGGGGAGCAAGAGACCCAGTACTTC.

In its sample, this clonotype was seen many times. The chain recombines TRBV7-9 with TRBJ1-1; TRBD1 agrees at 9 bases. The CDR3 covers 14 residues. Germline CDR1 and CDR2: SEHNR and FQNEAQ (reference sequence). J gave up 5 bases and V 4 bases, and 5 bases lay outside the gene matches. The CDR3 loop is CASSSGQGYTEAFF. In nucleotides, the CDR3 is TGTGCCAGCAGCTCAGGACAGGGGTATACTGAAGCTTTCTTT.

This clonotype was seen a handful of times. The genes are TRBV29-1 and TRBJ2-7, with 8 bases fitting TRBD2. There are 14 residues in the CDR3. J was trimmed by 2 bases and V by 4 bases; bases with no gene match: 7. Per the germline V gene, CDR1 is SQVTM and CDR2 is ANQGSEA. The DNA for the CDR3 is TGCAGCGTTGTCCCGGGGCGGGGGGCCTACGAGCAGTACTTC. It specifies CSVVPGRGAYEQYF.

The table lists this clonotype with a few counts. V usage is TRBV29-1 and J usage is TRBJ1-2, with 7 nucleotides matching TRBD1. The V and J ends lost 7 bases and 4 bases, in that order; junction bases with no gene match: 6. The CDR3 has 12 amino acids. Germline V lookup: CDR1 SQVTM, CDR2 ANQGSEA. CDR3 sequence (DNA): TGCAGCGCCACGACAGGGACCTATGGCTACACCTTC. It codes for CSATTGTYGYTF.

This clonotype was detected a few times. The V call is TRBV20-1, the J call TRBJ2-1; D is unresolved. V was shortened by 2 bases and J by 6 bases, with 14 bases between the two germline ends. The CDR3 extends over 14 amino acids. Germline lookup yields CDR1 DFQATT and CDR2 SNEGSKA (reference sequence). The CDR3 bases are TGCAGTGCTAGACCCCTCGGAGCAGCCAATGAGCAGTTCTTC. Protein product: CSARPLGAANEQFF.

The V gene is TRBV15, the J gene TRBJ2-7; TRBD1 matches 7 bases. The junction had 5 bases not matched to a gene; V was cut back by 5 bases and J by 7 bases. Germline-derived CDR1 and CDR2 are LNHNV and YYDKDF (reference sequence). The CDR3 covers 12 residues. The CDR3 DNA reads as TGTGCCACCAGCCTCCGACAGGGAGAGCAGTACTTC. It yields the protein CATSLRQGEQYF. The full variable domain, completed using reference TRBV15 and TRBJ2-7, is DAMVIQNPRYQVTQFGKPVTLSCSQTLNHNVMYWYQQKSSQAPKLLFHYYDKDFNNEADTPDNFQSRRPNTSFCFLDIRSPGLGDTAMYLCATSLRQGEQYFGPGTRLTVT.

J is TRBJ1-2 and V is TRBV3-1; D is unclear. Per the germline V gene, CDR1 is LGHDT and CDR2 is YNNKEL (reference sequence). The ends were cut back, 1 base at V and 8 bases at J, with 14 bases in the middle. This CDR3 has 14 residues. The CDR3 is CASSQGAGVGGYTF. As DNA, the CDR3 is TGTGCCAGCAGCCAAGGGGCCGGGGTCGGAGGCTACACCTTC.

The chain has TRBV20-1 and TRBJ1-1, with a weak D call TRBD1 (6 bases). CDR3 size: 14 residues. V was trimmed by 0 bases and J by 1 base, leaving 9 bases between them. The germline V gene encodes CDR1 DFQATT and CDR2 SNEGSKA (reference sequence). The CDR3 protein is CSAREKGGNTEAFF. The CDR3 DNA sequence: TGCAGTGCTAGAGAGAAGGGGGGGAACACTGAAGCTTTCTTT.

This rearrangement joins TRBV27 to TRBJ2-1; weak D call: TRBD2 (6 bases). The CDR3 loop spans 12 amino acids. Per the germline V gene, CDR1 is MNHEY and CDR2 is SMNVEV (reference sequence). Deletions cut 7 bases from V and 10 bases from J, with 14 bases between. The DNA of the CDR3 is TGTGCCAGCACCTCCGGAGGGCAAGAGCAGTTCTTC. This translates into CASTSGGQEQFF.

The V gene is TRBV4-1, the J gene TRBJ2-7, with TRBD2 identical over 7 bases. Germline V CDR1 and CDR2: MGHRA, YSYEKL. The CDR3 is made up of 18 amino acids. J was trimmed by 3 bases and V by 0 bases; bases with no gene match: 14. The CDR3 sequence: CASSQEGLSGRVFYEQYF. The DNA of the CDR3 is TGCGCCAGCAGCCAAGAGGGGCTCTCAGGGAGGGTCTTCTACGAGCAGTACTTC.

The J gene is TRBJ2-1, the V gene TRBV24-1, with 8 bases identical to TRBD2. V shed 5 bases and J 2 bases; nucleotides not matched to a gene: 10. There are 17 residues in the CDR3. Looked up from germline, CDR1 is KGHDR and CDR2 is SFDVKD. CDR3: CATSVGKASGPYNEQFF. The CDR3 bases are TGTGCCACCAGTGTCGGGAAGGCTAGCGGGCCCTACAATGAGCAGTTCTTC.

This rearrangement joins TRBV5-1 to TRBJ2-1; D unclear. The V end was cut by 0 bases, the J end by 2 bases, with 9 bases between. Germline V gene lookup returns CDR1 SGHRS and CDR2 YFSETQ. This CDR3 contains 15 residues. CDR3 nucleotide sequence: TGCGCCAGCAGCTTGGGTACCACGGCCTACAATGAGCAGTTCTTC. This encodes CASSLGTTAYNEQFF.

This clonotype appeared a few times. The gene calls are TRBV7-8 and TRBJ1-5; D is perhaps TRBD1 (5 bases). V lost 2 bases, J lost 2 bases, and 13 bases lay in between. From germline, CDR1 is SGHVS and CDR2 FQNEAQ. The CDR3 length is 16 residues. In nucleotides, the CDR3 is TGTGCCAGCAGCTTACGTCTTGTAGGGGGCAATCAGCCCCAGCATTTT. It encodes CASSLRLVGGNQPQHF.

In this sample, this clonotype turned up a few times. The chain uses TRBV7-9 and TRBJ1-4, with D uncertain. The CDR3 is 15 amino acids. Germline V gives CDR1 SEHNR, CDR2 FQNEAQ (reference sequence). The V end lost 3 bases, the J end lost 6 bases, and 14 bases lay between the germline ends. CDR3 in amino acids: CASSFPGPGDEKLFF. The CDR3 region has the DNA TGTGCCAGCAGCTTTCCGGGTCCGGGAGATGAAAAACTGTTTTTT.

In this sample, this clonotype turned up a few times. The chain links TRBV7-2 to TRBJ1-3; maybe TRBD1 (6 bases). The germline V gene has CDR1 SGHTA and CDR2 FQGNSA. The CDR3 loop spans 15 amino acids. Trimming took off 5 bases at V and 0 bases at J, with 11 bases between the two ends. CDR3 sequence (DNA): TGTGCCAGCAGCCAGGACAGAAACTCTGGAAACACCATATATTTT. This translates into CASSQDRNSGNTIYF.

The table lists this clonotype with a few counts. The J gene is TRBJ2-3, the V gene TRBV19; 11 nucleotides agree with TRBD2. The J segment lost 2 bases and the V segment lost 4 bases, leaving 5 bases of the junction unmatched. This CDR3 contains 16 residues. The V gene's germline CDR1 is LNHDA and CDR2 SQIVND (reference sequence). The DNA of the CDR3 is TGTGCCAGTAGTACTCTAGCGGGGGGCGTCACAGATACGCAGTATTTT. Its translation is CASSTLAGGVTDTQYF.